This entry describes one TCR beta chain. Over several immunoSEQ plates, each subset's genomic DNA was distributed in even portions. In the study's own analysis: For the immunoSEQ data, sequences were junction-only without quality scores, so filtering differed. Here immunoSEQ multiplex PCR was the method, and the copy in TCRdb shows in-frame clones only, minus some. V, J and clone size reflect that table, while D and trimming were determined from the DNA. Counted here are 1.4 million or so clones, less than 99% occurring once; the ten biggest clones make up roughly 0.36%. V lost 4 bases, J lost 3 bases, and 4 bases stayed unmatched. The CDR3 spans 13 residues. CDR1 and CDR2 from the germline V gene are SGHNT and YYREEE (reference sequence). This sample is drawn from a study of shared clonotypes between healthy human individuals. A CD45RA-negative memory subset and a CD45RA+ naive subset were separated from the CD4+ cells.

The material sequenced was naive CD4+ T cells sorted from blood. Noted subset: CD45RA+ positively selected. This chain links TRBV5-4 with TRBJ2-7; the match to TRBD1 covers 7 bases. This clonotype originated in a man aged 25 to 45 in good health. Here the CDR3 reads CASSADRNYEQYF. CDR3 bases: TGTGCCAGCAGCGCGGACAGGAACTACGAGCAGTACTTC. The variable domain in full, with the rest retrieved from reference TRBV5-4 and TRBJ2-7, is ETGVTQSPTHLIKTRGQQVTLRCSSQSGHNTVSWYQQALGQGPQFIFQYYREEENGRGNFPPRFSGLQFPNYSSELNVNALELDDSALYLCASSADRNYEQYFGPGTRLTVT.